The 9 T cell receptor beta chains below come from one sample, sequenced in a study of blood T cell repertoires in COVID-19. Clones were read by immunoSEQ multiplex PCR, and TCRdb kept only the in-frame ones, dropping some. The table shows tens of thousands of clones, with almost 90% occurring only once. The sequenced sample consisted of peripheral blood. The receptors shown here come from a human donor in a cohort sampled during active COVID-19.

The genes are TRBV4-3 and TRBJ1-5; D is uncertain. This CDR3 has 15 residues. The V gene's germline CDR1 is LGHNA and CDR2 YSLEER. Trimming stripped 0 bases from V and 3 bases from J, with 9 bases between. CDR3 residues: CASSQDSSSNQPQHF. The CDR3 bases are TGCGCCAGCAGCCAAGATAGTTCGTCCAATCAGCCCCAGCATTTT.

The genes are TRBV7-2 and TRBJ2-5; 11 nucleotides line up with TRBD2. The CDR3 is 14 residues long. CDR1 SGHTA and CDR2 FQGNSA come from the germline V gene. With V trimmed by 8 bases and J by 7 bases, 9 bases remained unmatched. The CDR3 protein is CASGLAGGAWTQYF. The CDR3 DNA is TGTGCCAGCGGTTTAGCGGGGGGGGCCTGGACCCAGTACTTC.

The chain employs TRBV5-1 and TRBJ2-1; a possible D gene is TRBD2 (5 bases). The CDR3 length is 17 residues. Germline CDR1 SGHRS, CDR2 YFSETQ. V dropped 1 base and J dropped 0 bases, with 14 bases sitting between them. CDR3 coding DNA: TGCGCCAGCAGCTTGATCTCGGGATCCAACTCCTACAATGAGCAGTTCTTC. It specifies CASSLISGSNSYNEQFF.

The chain uses TRBV7-9 and TRBJ1-1; D unresolved. The CDR3 runs to 14 residues. In germline, CDR1 is SEHNR, CDR2 FQNEAQ (reference sequence). Trimming left V 1 base short and J 1 base short, with 7 bases between. The CDR3, as DNA: TGTGCCAGCAGCTTAGAGCCATCGAACACTGAAGCTTTCTTT. Translation: CASSLEPSNTEAFF.

The genes are TRBV6-5 and TRBJ2-1, with D possibly being TRBD2 (6 bases). This CDR3 contains 15 residues. CDR1 is MNHEY, CDR2 SVGAGI, per germline. V was shortened by 0 bases and J by 6 bases, with 12 bases between the two germline ends. The CDR3 nucleotides read TGTGCCAGCAGTTACTCCGAGGTAGCGGTCAATGAGCAGTTCTTC. Protein product: CASSYSEVAVNEQFF.

This clone came up once. The genes are TRBV10-3 and TRBJ2-7, with D maybe TRBD2 (7 bases). CDR3 length: 12 residues. Germline V gene data show CDR1 as ENHRY and CDR2 as SYGVKD. V lost 11 bases and J lost 3, with 14 bases in between. The CDR3 bases are TGTGCCGCTAGGGGGGGGTACTACGAGCAGTACTTC. This gives the protein CAARGGYYEQYF.

This clone was recorded only once. V usage is TRBV11-2 and J usage is TRBJ2-3, with 10 nucleotides matching TRBD2. CDR3 size: 19 residues. Germline-derived CDR1 and CDR2 are SGHAT and FQNNGV. The junction had 19 bases not matched to a gene; V was cut back by 5 bases and J by 5 bases. CDR3 DNA sequence: TGTGCCAGCAGCGACCGCCGGCGTGGGCTAGCGGGAGATCGAGATACGCAGTATTTT. It specifies CASSDRRRGLAGDRDTQYF.

The chain carries TRBV5-4 and TRBJ2-6, with TRBD1 identical over 7 bases. From germline, CDR1 is SGHNT and CDR2 YYREEE (reference sequence). The CDR3 length is 16 residues. V dropped 3 bases and J dropped 0; count of bases not matched to a gene: 3. CDR3 in DNA: TGTGCCAGCAGCTCCCAGGGGGTCTCTGGGGCCAACGTCCTGACTTTC. This gives the protein CASSSQGVSGANVLTF.

The V gene is TRBV7-2, the J gene TRBJ2-3, with TRBD2 identical over 10 bases. Germline V gene sequence: CDR1 SGHTA, CDR2 FQGNSA. Trimming removed 2 bases from V and 4 bases from J; junction bases left unmatched: 9. The CDR3 length is 17 residues. The CDR3 here is CASSLSGGGGLADTQYF. CDR3 bases: TGTGCCAGCAGCTTAAGCGGGGGGGGAGGACTTGCAGATACGCAGTATTTT.